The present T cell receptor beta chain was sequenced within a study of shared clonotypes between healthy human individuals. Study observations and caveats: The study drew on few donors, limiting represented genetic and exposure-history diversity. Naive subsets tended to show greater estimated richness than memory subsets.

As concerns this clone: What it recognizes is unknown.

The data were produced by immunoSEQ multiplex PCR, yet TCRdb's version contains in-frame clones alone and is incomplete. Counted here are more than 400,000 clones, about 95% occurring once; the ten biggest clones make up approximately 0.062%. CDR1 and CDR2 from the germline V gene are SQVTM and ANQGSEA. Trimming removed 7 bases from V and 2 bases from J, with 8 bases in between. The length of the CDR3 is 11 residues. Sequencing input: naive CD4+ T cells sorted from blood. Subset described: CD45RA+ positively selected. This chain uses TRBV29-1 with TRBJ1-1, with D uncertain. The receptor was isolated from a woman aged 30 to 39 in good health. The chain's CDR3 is CSGRINTEAFF. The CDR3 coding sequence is TGCAGCGGGCGAATTAACACTGAAGCTTTCTTT.